This T cell receptor (beta chain) was retrieved from a study of early stage breast cancer tumors (dated by TCRdb to the late 2010s). The study in broad terms: Of the roughly 16 invasive breast tumors, 12 to 13 were found to be estrogen receptor-positive, progesterone receptor-positive and HER2-negative. Of the approximately 12 ER+/PR+/HER2- tumors, eight were classified as invasive ductal carcinomas and four as invasive lobular carcinomas. The average read coverage per sample was approximately 9.8-fold. Across all samples, around 2.9 million templates representing 1.2 million or so unique clonotypes were detected.

Each sample was amplified in two independent genomic DNA replicates, using around 0.55 ug for blood and roughly 1.5 ug for tumor or normal breast. TCRB sequencing of genomic DNA was carried out with the ImmunoSeq Intro kit according to the manufacturer's instructions. The multiplex PCR ran for 25 to 40 cycles using proprietary primers and spike-in control sequences for absolute quantification. An 87-bp fragment spanning the CDR3 and flanking V and J genes was sequenced with single-end 150-bp reads. Each lane of an Illumina MiSeq using version 3.0 chemistry carried seven multiplexed samples, with two replicates per sample. The original methods were these. Raw data were processed by the vendor's proprietary pipeline, with both replicates merged into one result per sample. Productive rearrangements sharing the V-gene family, CDR3 amino acid sequence and J-gene segment were defined as clonotypes. To compute clonality, the normalized Shannon entropy (Pielou evenness) of TCRB abundances was subtracted from 1. T cell density was estimated as total templates divided by the number of input cells, with the number of input cells inferred from the DNA input amount. Recon with default parameters was used to estimate total repertoire diversity and clonality. A clonotype was considered tumor-enriched if its abundance in tumor exceeded 0.1% and was at least 32-fold higher than its abundance in normal breast. What TCRdb holds here is the immuneACCESS table cut down to in-frame rearrangements. Part of the clones is not present; checked against another copy, under half of the missing clones reflect an unresolved V gene, and the others are unexplained. Clone size and V and J calls were adopted from that table, with D and trimming inferred from the DNA. The sample table records about 53,000 clones; 75% to 95% of these occur just once. The ten largest clones represent around 5% of the sample.

Notes on this clone: Its antigen is unknown. Base qualities are missing; no much larger clone stands one base away.

Results the study describes overall, beyond this receptor: Enriched TCRB sequences shared across patients were found to be mostly commonly generated sequences that were unlikely to play an important role in the tumor microenvironment. Compared with adjacent normal breast tissue, tumors had higher clonality and 2.5 to 3-fold greater T cell density. Bulk genomic DNA sequencing of unsorted cells missed chain pairing and functional markers such as CD4, CD8 and FOXP3. Repertoires from blood resembled normal breast more closely than tumor, and using blood as a reference for each tissue separated tumor from normal in about 90% of the 16 patients. The small cohort size prevented analysis by tumor subtype.

The study profiled bulk TCR beta-chain repertoires in matched peripheral blood, tumor and adjacent normal breast tissue taken from about 16 patients with early-stage breast cancer. Before surgery, whole blood (roughly 4.5-11 mL) was collected into EDTA tubes and processed within 2 hours. Peripheral blood mononuclear cells were isolated by Ficoll-Paque centrifugation in SepMate-50 tubes. PBMCs were cryopreserved in aliquots of about 1.7 to 4.5 million cells in around 90% FBS with about 10% DMSO and kept in liquid nitrogen. The Qiagen AllPrep DNA/RNA Mini kit was used for genomic DNA extraction. Unmatched junction bases come to 6, with V trimmed by 4 bases and J by 3 bases. The CDR3, cysteine through phenylalanine, is 14 amino acids long. Just CDR3 DNA is preserved here, 42 bases in frame from base 1. Looking up the germline V gene yields CDR1 SGDLS and CDR2 YYNGEE.

This chain is built from TRBV9 and TRBJ1-2; TRBD1 lines up with 7 middle nucleotides. The TCR comes from a person aged 65 to 79 with breast cancer. The sequencing sample was made of blood. The bases are TGTGCCAGCAGCCGTGACAGGGCGCACTATGGCTACACCTTC. The translation is CASSRDRAHYGYTF.